These T cell receptor beta chains were read from a single sample in a study of OX40 agonist ivuxolimab in advanced cancers. Using immunoSEQ multiplex PCR, the repertoire was profiled, and TCRdb retains in-frame clones only, with some absent. The data contain 40,000 to 50,000 clones, about 88% of them singletons. This material consisted of CD4+ or CD8+ T cells sorted from blood, taken in a trial of the OX40 agonist ivuxolimab. These receptors were collected from an adult with an advanced solid tumor such as melanoma, head and neck, liver or kidney cancer. CDR3s include the opening cysteine and the closing phenylalanine or tryptophan. A D gene is named only where the DNA matches it firmly. Where a row states a size, it is once, few, many or the class of an expanded clone; other rows omit it.

NA	TRBV4-1	NA	TRBJ1-5	CASSQERGLNQPQHF	TGCGCCAGCAGCCAAGAAAGGGGCCTCAATCAGCCCCAGCATTTT
NA	TRBV6-5	NA	TRBJ2-5	CASSYEGDIAETQYF	TGTGCCAGCAGTTACGAGGGGGACATCGCAGAGACCCAGTACTTC
NA	TRBV21-1	NA	TRBJ1-4	CASSFRTGMGEKLFF	TGTGCCAGCAGCTTTCGGACAGGGATGGGGGAAAAACTGTTTTTT
NA	TRBV9	NA	TRBJ1-2	CASSVEPVGRNYGYTF	TGTGCCAGCAGCGTAGAGCCAGTGGGGCGTAACTATGGCTACACCTTC
NA	TRBV5-1	NA	TRBJ2-1	CASSLDREVNEQFF	TGCGCCAGCAGCTTGGATAGGGAAGTGAATGAGCAGTTCTTC
NA	TRBV5-1	TRBD1	TRBJ2-1	CASSLATGGLLEQFF	TGCGCCAGCAGCTTGGCGACAGGGGGGCTTTTGGAGCAGTTCTTC
NA	TRBV5-4	NA	TRBJ2-1	CASSLGPLGNEQFF	TGTGCCAGCAGCTTGGGACCCCTTGGGAATGAGCAGTTCTTC
once	TRBV27	NA	TRBJ2-1	CATGLGSYNEQFF	TGTGCCACCGGTCTTGGGAGTTACAATGAGCAGTTCTTC
NA	TRBV5-1	NA	TRBJ2-7	CASSLVQVSSYEQYF	TGCGCCAGCAGCTTGGTACAGGTGAGCTCCTACGAGCAGTACTTC
NA	TRBV19	TRBD1	TRBJ2-7	CASSIGGQLSYEQYF	TGTGCCAGTAGTATAGGGGGACAGCTTTCCTACGAGCAGTACTTC
NA	TRBV7-7	TRBD2	TRBJ2-2	CASGQEANTGELFF	TGTGCTAGCGGGCAGGAAGCGAACACCGGGGAGCTGTTTTTT
few	TRBV7-9	NA	TRBJ2-7	CASSAGVAGHIYEQYF	TGTGCCAGCAGCGCCGGGGTGGCGGGACACATCTACGAGCAGTACTTC
NA	TRBV7-9	NA	TRBJ1-1	CASSRKLDTEAFF	TGTGCCAGCAGCCGTAAATTGGACACTGAAGCTTTCTTT
NA	TRBV2	TRBD2	TRBJ2-1	CASSEALPGGVAGVKNEQFF	TGTGCCAGCAGTGAAGCGCTCCCGGGGGGGGTAGCGGGAGTCAAGAATGAGCAGTTCTTC